The T cell receptor (beta chain) under discussion was sequenced for a study of blood T cells in healthy people across ages. This clonotype was detected once. Then a second PCR, running about 7 to 11 cycles, was carried out with a sample-barcoded 5' primer and a J-beta primer mix. From the 5' RACE reads, TCRdb called clonotypes with MiXCR, one entry per CDR3 protein. The data show almost 1 million distinct CDR3 sequences, roughly 51% seen once. Germline V CDR1 and CDR2: SEHNR, FQNEAQ (reference sequence). V lost 5 bases to trimming and J lost 1 base, with 24 bases between them. The length of the CDR3 is 19 residues.

Source material: blood. The clonotype was recovered from a woman in her sixties in good health. V gene TRBV7-9 combines with J gene TRBJ2-1, with D possibly matching TRBD1 (6 bases). CDR3: CASSRRGSRAPGSYNEQFF. The CDR3 DNA reads as TGTGCCAGCAGCCGTAGGGGGAGTCGGGCACCAGGTTCCTACAATGAGCAGTTCTTC.